A single sample gave rise to the 21 T cell receptor beta chains below, sequenced in a study of blood T cell repertoires in COVID-19. The method was immunoSEQ multiplex PCR; TCRdb's version includes in-frame clones alone and lacks a portion of them. The profile shows about 160,000 clones, roughly 80% of them singletons. Material for sequencing was peripheral blood. Source of these receptors: a man between 65 and 80 years old with acute or convalescent COVID-19.

The chain is built from TRBV5-1 and TRBJ1-2; weak D call: TRBD1 (6 bases). CDR1 is SGHRS, CDR2 YFSETQ, per germline. Trimming shortened V by 0 bases and J by 3 bases, and 9 bases separated the two germline ends. CDR3 length: 14 amino acids. Written as DNA, the CDR3 is TGCGCCAGCAGCTTGGACAGGGTGGACTATGGCTACACCTTC. It is translated as CASSLDRVDYGYTF.

The J gene is TRBJ1-1, the V gene TRBV2; D is unresolved. The germline gives CDR1 SNHLY, CDR2 FYNNEI. Trimming cost V 3 bases and J 1 base, with 6 bases left between them. CDR3 length equals 13 residues. This CDR3 reads CASSDRTNTEAFF. The CDR3, as DNA: TGTGCCAGCAGTGATAGAACGAACACTGAAGCTTTCTTT.

The chain combines TRBV4-2 with TRBJ1-4; 7 bases align to TRBD1. Germline assignment: CDR1 LGHNA and CDR2 YNFKEQ. The CDR3 has 16 residues. V lost 0 bases, J lost 8 bases, and 9 bases stayed unmatched. The CDR3 bases are TGTGCCAGCAGCCAAGATCCCGGGACAGTTGGGGAAAAACTGTTTTTT. It yields the protein CASSQDPGTVGEKLFF.

The gene calls are TRBV27 and TRBJ1-3; D is undetermined. The CDR3 spans 13 residues. Germline CDR1 reads MNHEY; CDR2 reads SMNVEV (reference sequence). The V and J ends lost 5 bases and 4 bases respectively, with 9 bases between them. CDR3: CASSTSVGNTIYF. The CDR3 DNA sequence: TGTGCCAGCAGTACGAGCGTAGGAAACACCATATATTTT.

The chain carries TRBV19 and TRBJ2-2; no reliable D call. This CDR3 is 15 amino acids long. Germline loops: CDR1 LNHDA, CDR2 SQIVND (reference sequence). Trimming took 7 bases from V and 1 from J, leaving 13 bases between them. DNA for the CDR3: TGTGCCAGTACAAGCCTATTCCTGAACACCGGGGAGCTGTTTTTT. Residues: CASTSLFLNTGELFF.

The chain carries TRBV6-5 and TRBJ2-7; possibly TRBD2 for D (6 bases). Germline-derived CDR1 and CDR2 are MNHEY and SVGAGI. This CDR3 is 16 amino acids long. V lost 0 bases and J 7 bases, leaving 19 bases between the germline ends. The CDR3 reads CASSYSPGGPAGEQYF. CDR3 in DNA: TGTGCCAGCAGTTACTCGCCAGGAGGACCGGCGGGAGAGCAGTACTTC.

The chain combines TRBV28 with TRBJ1-2, with TRBD1 identical over 9 bases. The V segment lost 7 bases and the J segment 7 bases; nucleotides outside the gene matches: 10. This CDR3 contains 14 residues. Germline CDR1 reads MDHEN; CDR2 reads SYDVKM. CDR3 sequence reads: CASKPGQGRFGYTF. The DNA of the CDR3 is TGTGCCAGCAAGCCGGGACAGGGACGTTTTGGCTACACCTTC.

V and J are TRBV5-4 and TRBJ2-1; 8 bases line up with TRBD2. V lost 4 bases and J lost 8; bases outside the gene matches: 11. The CDR3 has 15 residues. Germline V gives CDR1 SGHNT, CDR2 YYREEE (reference sequence). DNA for the CDR3: TGTGCCAGCAGCCCCGGGGGACTAGTGGGTGATGAGCAGTTCTTC. As protein: CASSPGGLVGDEQFF. Combining the CDR3 with reference TRBV5-4 and TRBJ2-1 gives the whole variable domain ETGVTQSPTHLIKTRGQQVTLRCSSQSGHNTVSWYQQALGQGPQFIFQYYREEENGRGNFPPRFSGLQFPNYSSELNVNALELDDSALYLCASSPGGLVGDEQFFGPGTRLTVL.

The CDR3 coding sequence is TGTGCCAGCAGCTGGCGGCTATCCTATAATTCACCCCTCCACTTT. Protein: CASSWRLSYNSPLHF. V gene TRBV5-8 combines with J gene TRBJ1-6; D not certain. The length of the CDR3 is 15 residues. V dropped 3 bases and J dropped 1 base, with 8 bases sitting between them. Germline V lookup: CDR1 SGHTS, CDR2 YDEGEE.

V is TRBV11-2 and J is TRBJ1-2; 8 positions agree with TRBD1. The V and J ends lost 1 base and 8 bases, in that order; junction bases with no gene match: 9. The CDR3 extends over 15 amino acids. CDR1 and CDR2 from the germline V gene are SGHAT and FQNNGV. The CDR3 DNA is TGTGCCAGCAGCTTAGGCGGAGACAGGGGTACGGGCTACACCTTC. It specifies CASSLGGDRGTGYTF.

V is TRBV6-1 and J is TRBJ1-1, with D possibly being TRBD1 (5 bases). Germline V CDR1 and CDR2: MNHNS, SASEGT. Trimming left V 3 bases short and J 5 bases short, with 10 bases between. This CDR3 spans 13 amino acids. The CDR3 DNA is TGTGCCAGCAGTGAGCAGGGAAGGACTGAAGCTTTCTTT. Amino acid sequence: CASSEQGRTEAFF.

The chain recombines TRBV19 with TRBJ1-4, with D possibly matching TRBD1 (5 bases). There are 14 residues in the CDR3. The germline V gene encodes CDR1 LNHDA and CDR2 SQIVND (reference sequence). Trimming stripped 9 bases from V and 8 bases from J, with 19 bases between. CDR3 residues: CASCNGGIGEKLFF. CDR3 in DNA: TGTGCCAGCTGTAATGGGGGGATAGGCGAAAAACTGTTTTTT.

The rearrangement uses TRBV5-1 and TRBJ2-1, with D tentatively TRBD2 (6 bases). The germline CDR1 and CDR2 sequences are SGHRS and YFSETQ. The ends were cut back, 7 bases at V and 1 base at J, with 9 bases in the middle. The CDR3 has 13 residues. The chain's CDR3 is CASGAGSYNEQFF. The CDR3 bases are TGCGCCAGCGGAGCGGGTTCCTACAATGAGCAGTTCTTC.

This clone was seen just once. The genes are TRBV7-2 and TRBJ1-2, with TRBD1 identical over 7 bases. This CDR3 spans 15 amino acids. Trimming cost V 2 bases and J 2 bases; bases outside gene matches: 5. The germline V gene encodes CDR1 SGHTA and CDR2 FQGNSA. The CDR3 is CASSLPQGTNYGYTF. The CDR3 region has the DNA TGTGCCAGCAGCTTACCACAGGGGACAAACTATGGCTACACCTTC.

This clone was picked up a small number of times. The CDR3 is CASSKALGQGSYEQYF. As DNA, the CDR3 is TGTGCCAGCAGCAAAGCGCTCGGACAGGGGTCCTACGAGCAGTACTTC. The chain has TRBV21-1 and TRBJ2-7; the table names TRBD1, a call not compared with the DNA. TRBV21-1 is designated a pseudogene. This CDR3 contains 16 residues.

V usage is TRBV2 and J usage is TRBJ1-5; perhaps TRBD1 as D (5 bases). V lost 4 bases, J lost 7 bases, and 11 bases lay in between. This CDR3 region has 13 residues. From germline, CDR1 is SNHLY and CDR2 FYNNEI. The CDR3 DNA reads as TGTGCCAGCAGTGGGGGGGAAGGCCAGCCCCAGCATTTT. This sequence encodes CASSGGEGQPQHF.

The V gene is TRBV10-3, the J gene TRBJ2-5; a weak D match, TRBD1 (5 bases). This CDR3 is 12 amino acids long. Trimming removed 10 bases at V and 1 base at J, with 10 bases between. The V gene's germline CDR1 is ENHRY and CDR2 SYGVKD. The DNA for the CDR3 is TGTGCCAGTCGACAGCCCCAAGAGACCCAGTACTTC. It yields the protein CASRQPQETQYF.

This clone was recorded only once. The chain carries TRBV6-6 and TRBJ2-5; D is possibly TRBD2 (7 bases). Trimming removed 7 bases at V and 4 bases at J, with 13 bases between. Germline CDR1 reads MNHNY; CDR2 reads SVGAGI (reference sequence). The length of the CDR3 is 13 residues. The CDR3 coding sequence is TGTGCCAGCAAGTTGGGAGGGGGAGAGACCCAGTACTTC. Protein: CASKLGGGETQYF.

This clone showed up just once. This sequence joins TRBV3-1 (or the pseudogene TRBV3-2) and TRBJ1-3; a possible D gene is TRBD1 (5 bases). V gave up 1 base and J gave up 3 bases, with 13 bases separating them. Germline V gene lookup returns CDR1 LGHDT and CDR2 YNNKEL (reference sequence). The CDR3 has 16 residues. CDR3 amino acids: CASSQAPGFGGNTIYF. The CDR3 DNA reads as TGTGCCAGCAGCCAAGCTCCAGGGTTCGGTGGAAACACCATATATTTT.

This chain uses TRBV28 with TRBJ2-7; TRBD1 aligns across 10 bases. CDR1 and CDR2 (germline): MDHEN, SYDVKM. V lost 7 bases, J lost 7 bases, and 13 bases stayed unmatched. This CDR3 is built from 15 residues. The CDR3 nucleotides read TGTGCCAGCACCGGGGGACAGGGGATCCTACGTGAGCAGTACTTC. Translated, it gives CASTGGQGILREQYF.

The CDR3 loop is CASSLGLAGGPASDTQYF. The CDR3 DNA sequence: TGTGCCAGCAGCTTAGGCCTAGCGGGAGGGCCCGCCTCAGATACGCAGTATTTT. The chain has TRBV7-6 and TRBJ2-3; TRBD2 aligns across 12 bases. Trimming took 1 base from V and 4 from J; bases not matched to a gene: 9. The CDR3 extends over 18 amino acids. The germline CDR1 and CDR2 sequences are SGHVS and FNYEAQ.